The entry that follows covers one T cell receptor beta chain sequence. The target antigen is unknown. These data belong to a study of post-analysis software for immune sequencing data. General study points: Five TRBV segments occurring more often in patients than controls included TRBV5-6, TRBV5-1 and TRBV20-1. Under F measure analysis, samples from one preparation batch co-clustered strongly.

Germline V lookup: CDR1 SGHTA, CDR2 FQGNSA. This CDR3 spans 14 amino acids. After removal of 1 base from V and 10 bases from J, the junction contained 6 bases not matched to a gene. Unique-molecular-identifier-tagged TCR beta cDNA libraries were used. TCRdb called the PCR reads again in MiXCR, with one record for every CDR3 protein. The sample gives fewer than 850,000 distinct CDR3 sequences, 25% to 30% of which show up once; more than 0.55% is in the top ten. V usage is TRBV7-2 and J usage is TRBJ2-1; 8 bases map to TRBD2. The sequence came from a girl aged 5 to 17 with multiple sclerosis. Material: blood. CDR3 coding DNA: TGTGCCAGCAGCTTAGTGGCGGGAGGTTGGGAGCAGTTCTTC. Translated: CASSLVAGGWEQFF.